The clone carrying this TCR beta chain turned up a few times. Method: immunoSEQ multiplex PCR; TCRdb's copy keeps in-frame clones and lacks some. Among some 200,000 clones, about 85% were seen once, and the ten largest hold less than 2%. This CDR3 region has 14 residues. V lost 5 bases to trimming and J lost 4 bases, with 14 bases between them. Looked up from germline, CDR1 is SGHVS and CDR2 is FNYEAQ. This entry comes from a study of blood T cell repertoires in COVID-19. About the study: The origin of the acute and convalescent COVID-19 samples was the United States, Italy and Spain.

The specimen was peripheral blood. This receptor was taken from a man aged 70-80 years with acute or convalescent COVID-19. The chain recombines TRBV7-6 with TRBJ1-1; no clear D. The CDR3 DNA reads TGTGCCAGCAGCGTCTCTGAGGGAGTCACTGAAGCTTTCTTT. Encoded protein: CASSVSEGVTEAFF.